A selection of T cell receptor beta chains follows, all from one sample in a study of vaccination and CD4 T cells after COVID-19. TCRdb re-called the PCR reads through MiXCR, storing one row per CDR3 protein. The sample consists of around 30,000 distinct CDR3 sequences, 50% of them appearing once. Sequencing was performed on CD4+ T cells from blood, taken about 7 months after SARS-CoV-2 vaccination. All receptors come from a human donor who had recovered from COVID-19. The CDR3 runs from the conserved cysteine through the conserved F or W. The D gene is left open where the match is weak. Clone size, where shown, is once, few, many, or a class for clones that have expanded.

V gene	clone size	D gene	J gene	CDR3 protein	CDR3 DNA
TRBV7-2	.	.	TRBJ2-3	CASSFRGAGPITDTQYF	TGTGCCAGCAGCTTCAGAGGAGCGGGCCCTATCACAGATACGCAGTATTTT
TRBV20-1	few	TRBD2	TRBJ2-1	CSARSGLAGGWRPYNEQFF	TGCAGTGCTAGATCCGGACTAGCGGGAGGGTGGAGGCCCTACAATGAGCAGTTCTTC
TRBV4-1	.	.	TRBJ2-7	CASSQDLFKRAHYEQYF	TGCGCCAGCAGCCAAGATCTTTTTAAGCGGGCCCACTACGAGCAGTACTTC
TRBV10-3	.	.	TRBJ1-5	CAISESGRDQPQHF	TGTGCCATCAGTGAGTCGGGGAGGGATCAGCCCCAGCATTTT
TRBV20-1	.	.	TRBJ1-2	CSARDRGIYGYTF	TGCAGTGCTAGAGACAGGGGCATCTATGGCTACACCTTC
TRBV20-1	few	TRBD2	TRBJ2-3	CSARASGRRGGTDTQYF	TGCAGTGCTAGGGCTAGCGGGAGGCGTGGGGGCACAGATACGCAGTATTTT
TRBV10-1	few	TRBD1	TRBJ1-1	CASRLDRGEDTEAFF	TGCGCCAGCAGGTTGGACAGGGGGGAGGACACTGAAGCTTTCTTT
TRBV10-3	.	TRBD2	TRBJ2-3	CAISDRVGLAEDTQYF	TGTGCCATCAGTGATCGAGTGGGTCTAGCGGAAGATACGCAGTATTTT
TRBV30	.	.	TRBJ1-1	CAWNRLSEAFF	TGTGCCTGGAACAGGCTATCTGAAGCTTTCTTT
TRBV7-2	few	.	TRBJ1-5	CASSLKGASWQPQHF	TGTGCCAGCAGCTTAAAAGGGGCGTCATGGCAGCCCCAGCATTTT
TRBV27	.	.	TRBJ2-1	CASSKTRDPSYNEQFF	TGTGCCAGCAGCAAAACGAGGGACCCTTCCTACAATGAGCAGTTCTTC
TRBV20-1	.	TRBD2	TRBJ2-7	CSARTRLNYEQYF	TGCAGTGCTCGGACTAGACTAAACTACGAGCAGTACTTC
TRBV9	.	.	TRBJ2-7	CASSVALDYEQYF	TGTGCCAGCAGCGTAGCCCTCGACTACGAGCAGTACTTC
TRBV10-2	.	TRBD1	TRBJ2-7	CATLGQGDEQYF	TGCGCCACCCTGGGACAGGGGGACGAGCAGTACTTC
TRBV7-2	once	.	TRBJ2-7	CASSLGGAAYEQYF	TGTGCCAGCAGCTTAGGGGGGGCCGCCTACGAGCAGTACTTC
TRBV20-1	.	.	TRBJ2-1	CSARVTPDEQFF	TGCAGTGCTAGAGTAACTCCCGATGAGCAGTTCTTC
TRBV7-2	few	.	TRBJ1-2	CASSLARDYGYTF	TGTGCCAGCAGCTTAGCCAGGGACTATGGCTACACCTTC
TRBV6-1	.	.	TRBJ2-7	CASTISPLSYEQYF	TGTGCCAGCACCATTAGCCCTCTCTCCTACGAGCAGTACTTC
TRBV7-2	few	.	TRBJ2-3	CASSLPTPSSQYF	TGTGCCAGCAGCCTCCCCACTCCCAGCTCGCAGTATTTT
TRBV7-8	.	.	TRBJ2-7	CASSFSGYEQYF	TGTGCCAGCAGCTTCTCGGGCTACGAGCAGTACTTC
TRBV28	.	TRBD2	TRBJ2-7	CASRASGGYEQYF	TGTGCCAGCAGGGCTAGCGGGGGCTACGAGCAGTACTTC
TRBV27	.	.	TRBJ1-5	CASSLWGGNQPQHF	TGTGCCAGCAGTTTATGGGGGGGGAATCAGCCCCAGCATTTT
TRBV20-1	medium-sized	TRBD1	TRBJ1-1	CSAREGGAITEAFF	TGCAGTGCTAGAGAAGGGGGCGCTATCACTGAAGCTTTCTTT
TRBV6-5	few	TRBD2	TRBJ2-5	CASSSLAEGGETQYF	TGTGCCAGCAGTTCACTAGCGGAGGGGGGAGAGACCCAGTACTTC
TRBV20-1	.	.	TRBJ1-6	CSARDVRVNSPLHF	TGCAGTGCTAGAGATGTCAGGGTTAATTCACCCCTCCACTTT
TRBV20-1	few	TRBD2	TRBJ2-3	CSARGREGTDTQYF	TGCAGTGCTAGGGGGCGGGAGGGCACAGATACGCAGTATTTT
TRBV28	few	TRBD1	TRBJ2-2	CASSPGGVTTGELFF	TGTGCCAGCAGCCCAGGGGGCGTGACCACCGGGGAGCTGTTTTTT
TRBV27	.	TRBD2	TRBJ2-7	CASSRSGTLYEQYF	TGTGCCAGCAGCCGTAGCGGGACCCTATACGAGCAGTACTTC
TRBV20-1	few	TRBD2	TRBJ2-3	CSARAPVGAGGPDTQYF	TGCAGTGCTAGAGCACCCGTCGGAGCGGGAGGGCCAGATACGCAGTATTTT
TRBV29-1	.	TRBD1	TRBJ2-7	CSVGKGTGIREQYF	TGCAGCGTTGGAAAAGGGACAGGGATTCGCGAGCAGTACTTC
TRBV6-4	.	.	TRBJ2-5	CASSEGAQETQYF	TGTGCCAGCAGTGAGGGGGCGCAAGAGACCCAGTACTTC
TRBV6-1	.	TRBD1	TRBJ2-5	CATRRGPGQGAFLETQYF	TGTGCCACTAGGAGGGGGCCAGGACAGGGGGCTTTTTTGGAGACCCAGTACTTC
TRBV27	.	TRBD2	TRBJ2-1	CASSLLYPKGTSGDIGAHNEQFF	TGTGCCAGCAGTCTCCTATACCCCAAAGGGACTAGCGGGGATATCGGGGCCCACAATGAGCAGTTCTTC